The next 9 T cell receptor beta chains were all read from a single sample in a study of CD8 T cells in Susac syndrome. Random-hexamer reverse transcription was applied to roughly 0.5 to 1 ug RNA. TCRdb re-called the immunoSEQ multiplex PCR reads with MiXCR, one entry per CDR3 protein. The sample holds 250,000 to 300,000 distinct CDR3 sequences, 65% to 90% seen once. The sequencing input was CD8+ T cells from PBMCs. The receptors were sampled from a human donor with multiple sclerosis.

The genes are TRBV7-9 and TRBJ1-2; 7 nucleotides match TRBD1. The germline V gene has CDR1 SEHNR and CDR2 FQNEAQ (reference sequence). CDR3 length: 12 amino acids. V was clipped by 10 bases and J by 8 bases; unmatched bases: 10. The CDR3 DNA follows: TGTGCCACCTCGACAGGGTCGAAAGGCTACACCTTC. Amino acid sequence: CATSTGSKGYTF. Supplemented by reference TRBV7-9 and TRBJ1-2, the full variable domain reads DTGVSQNPRHKITKRGQNVTFRCDPISEHNRLYWYRQTLGQGPEFLTYFQNEAQLEKSRLLSDRFSAERPKGSFSTLEIQRTEQGDSAMYLCATSTGSKGYTFGSGTRLTVV.

The count of this clonotype is one. The rearrangement links TRBV19 to TRBJ2-1; a weak D match, TRBD2 (5 bases). V was shortened by 10 bases and J by 4 bases, with 20 bases between the two germline ends. The CDR3 consists of 15 residues. Germline V lookup: CDR1 LNHDA, CDR2 SQIVND (reference sequence). CDR3 region: CATKASQTIYNEQFF. The CDR3 nucleotides read TGTGCCACCAAGGCTAGCCAGACAATATACAATGAGCAGTTCTTC.

This chain joins TRBV27 and TRBJ2-7; 10 nucleotides match TRBD1. The germline V gene has CDR1 MNHEY and CDR2 SMNVEV (reference sequence). The J segment lost 7 bases and the V segment lost 5 bases, leaving 14 bases of the junction unmatched. The CDR3 is made up of 16 amino acids. This chain's CDR3 is CASSPTPTGGWEEQYF. The CDR3 bases are TGTGCCAGCAGTCCTACCCCGACAGGGGGCTGGGAGGAGCAGTACTTC.

V gene TRBV13 combines with J gene TRBJ1-2; TRBD1 matches at 7 bases. Germline V CDR1 and CDR2: PRHDT, FYEKMQ (reference sequence). This CDR3 has 17 amino acids. Trimming took 3 bases from V and 6 from J; bases not matched to a gene: 16. The CDR3 DNA sequence: TGTGCCAGCAGCTTGCCCGACCCGGGACAGATTCTCGATGGCTACACCTTC. Protein: CASSLPDPGQILDGYTF.

V is TRBV4-2 and J is TRBJ2-7, with D unresolved. The CDR3 loop spans 14 amino acids. Trimming stripped 0 bases from V and 1 base from J, with 7 bases between. The germline V gene encodes CDR1 LGHNA and CDR2 YNFKEQ. This chain's CDR3 is CASSQEGRSYEQYF. The DNA for the CDR3 is TGTGCCAGCAGCCAAGAGGGCAGGTCCTACGAGCAGTACTTC.

The rearrangement joins TRBV24-1 to TRBJ2-1, with D perhaps being TRBD1 or TRBD2 (5 bases each). The V gene's germline CDR1 is KGHDR and CDR2 SFDVKD. This CDR3 region has 16 residues. With 4 bases removed from V and 0 bases from J, the gap between germline ends came to 12 bases. This chain's CDR3 is CATSDRDARSYNEQFF. In DNA, the CDR3 is TGTGCCACCAGTGACCGGGACGCGCGCTCCTACAATGAGCAGTTCTTC.

The gene calls are TRBV9 and TRBJ2-1; D might be TRBD2 (6 bases). This CDR3 has 17 amino acids. Trimming removed 0 bases at V and 0 bases at J, with 13 bases between. The germline V gene encodes CDR1 SGDLS and CDR2 YYNGEE. CDR3 DNA sequence: TGTGCCAGCAGCGTAGGGGTTAGCGGATACTCCTACAATGAGCAGTTCTTC. It specifies CASSVGVSGYSYNEQFF. The variable domain in full, with the rest retrieved from reference TRBV9 and TRBJ2-1, is DSGVTQTPKHLITATGQRVTLRCSPRSGDLSVYWYQQSLDQGLQFLIQYYNGEERAKGNILERFSAQQFPDLHSELNLSSLELGDSALYFCASSVGVSGYSYNEQFFGPGTRLTVL.

The chain employs TRBV30 and TRBJ1-1; 8 bases agree with TRBD1. The CDR3 has 13 residues. From germline, CDR1 is GTSNPN and CDR2 SVGIG (reference sequence). Germline trimming cut 3 bases from V and 5 bases from J; bases unmatched to any gene: 5. As DNA, the CDR3 is TGTGCCTGGAGAGCCCAGGGGGCAACTGAAGCTTTCTTT. Residues: CAWRAQGATEAFF.

The chain combines TRBV20-1 with TRBJ1-1; no definite D call. The length of the CDR3 is 13 residues. V was pared by 6 bases and J by 4 bases, with 15 bases between. Germline loops: CDR1 DFQATT, CDR2 SNEGSKA (reference sequence). Here the CDR3 DNA reads TGCAGTGCGCTCCCCCGTTGGGCCACTGAAGCTTTCTTT. This translates into CSALPRWATEAFF.